A single sample is the source of the 16 T cell receptor beta chains below, sequenced in a study of blood T cells in healthy people across ages. Through a sample-barcoded 5' primer and a J-beta primer mix, a second PCR was run for roughly 7 to 12 cycles. MiXCR was run by TCRdb on the 5' RACE reads, yielding one entry per CDR3 protein. This table holds some 890,000 distinct CDR3 sequences, about 29% found once. In addition, the sample was reused for a study of T cells of mothers and their children.

The sequenced sample was blood. The source is a woman between 40 and 50 years old in good health.

This clonotype turned up a few times. This sequence joins TRBV6-6 and TRBJ2-3; tentative D call: TRBD1 (7 bases). The V end lost 0 bases, the J end lost 4 bases, and 11 bases lay between the germline ends. The CDR3 is made up of 15 amino acids. The germline gives CDR1 MNHNY, CDR2 SVGAGI (reference sequence). CDR3 loop: CASSYSQGEADTQYF. The DNA for the CDR3 is TGTGCCAGCAGTTACTCGCAGGGGGAGGCAGATACGCAGTATTTT.

This clonotype showed up just a few times. J is TRBJ2-7 and V is TRBV7-9, with D possibly called TRBD1 or TRBD2 (6 bases each). This CDR3 spans 15 amino acids. V was cut by 4 bases and J by 5 bases, with 18 bases left in between. Germline-derived CDR1 and CDR2 are SEHNR and FQNEAQ (reference sequence). This chain's CDR3 is CASSWVGGGKHEQYF. In DNA form, the CDR3 reads TGTGCCAGCAGCTGGGTCGGGGGCGGGAAACACGAGCAGTACTTC. Combining the CDR3 with reference TRBV7-9 and TRBJ2-7 gives the whole variable domain DTGVSQNPRHKITKRGQNVTFRCDPISEHNRLYWYRQTLGQGPEFLTYFQNEAQLEKSRLLSDRFSAERPKGSFSTLEIQRTEQGDSAMYLCASSWVGGGKHEQYFGPGTRLTVT.

This clonotype was detected only a few times. A much larger clone is a single base away; this may be a read error. This rearrangement joins TRBV18 to TRBJ1-5; maybe TRBD1 (6 bases). The germline gives CDR1 KGHSH, CDR2 LQKENI. The CDR3 length is 15 residues. The germline V and J ends were trimmed by 5 bases and 8 bases, with 19 bases remaining between them. CDR3 sequence reads: CASSLDRGLAEPQHF. DNA for the CDR3: TGTGCCAGCTCATTGGACAGAGGCTTAGCGGAGCCCCAGCATTTT.

This clonotype was counted many times. This rearrangement joins TRBV2 to TRBJ2-5; 7 nucleotides agree with TRBD1. V lost 6 bases and J lost 4; bases outside the gene matches: 5. The CDR3 loop spans 13 amino acids. Germline CDR1 SNHLY, CDR2 FYNNEI. CDR3 residues: CASRTGVGETQYF. The CDR3 DNA reads as TGTGCCAGCAGAACAGGGGTTGGAGAGACCCAGTACTTC.

The count of this clonotype is one. The V call is TRBV7-9, the J call TRBJ2-3; the D gene is possibly TRBD1 (6 bases). The V gene lost 4 bases and the J gene lost 2 bases, with 22 bases spanning the gap. The CDR3 sequence is 18 residues long. Germline V lookup: CDR1 SEHNR, CDR2 FQNEAQ (reference sequence). For the CDR3, the DNA is TGTGCCAGCAGCTCTGGGATGGGGATGACAGGTCACACAGATACGCAGTATTTT. Encoded protein: CASSSGMGMTGHTDTQYF.

This clonotype has just a few counts. V usage is TRBV7-9 and J usage is TRBJ2-3; no clear D. Trimming removed 4 bases from V and 0 bases from J, with 11 bases in between. The CDR3 has 15 amino acids. Germline V lookup: CDR1 SEHNR, CDR2 FQNEAQ (reference sequence). CDR3 amino acids: CASSSMGQSTDTQYF. The DNA of the CDR3 is TGTGCCAGCAGCTCGATGGGCCAAAGCACAGATACGCAGTATTTT.

This clonotype has only one observation. This sequence may be a read error, since a much larger clone differs from it by one base. V and J are TRBV28 and TRBJ1-2; perhaps TRBD1 as D (6 bases). Trimming removed 4 bases from V and 8 bases from J, with 20 bases in between. Germline V gene lookup returns CDR1 MDHEN and CDR2 SYDVKM. CDR3 length equals 15 residues. The CDR3 nucleotides read TGTGCCAGCAGTTGGCCCCAAAGGGACATCACGGGCTACACCTTC. The encoded protein is CASSWPQRDITGYTF.

Comment on this clonotype: This may come from a read error, since a much larger clone is one base off. V is TRBV6-2 or TRBV6-3 and J is TRBJ2-5, with a weak D call TRBD2 (5 bases). The CDR3 is 15 residues long. Per the germline V gene, CDR1 is MNHEY and CDR2 is SVGEGT. The CDR3 region has the DNA TGTGCCTGCAGCTACCCGGACTTTCAGTTGGAGACCCAGTACTTC. Translated, it gives CACSYPDFQLETQYF.

In this sample, this clonotype turned up a few times. The CDR3 region has the DNA TGCAGCGCGGCGGGACAGGGGAGAAATGAGCAGTTCTTC. Translating it yields CSAAGQGRNEQFF. V is TRBV20-1 and J is TRBJ2-1, with TRBD1 matching 10 bases. Germline V gene sequence: CDR1 DFQATT, CDR2 SNEGSKA (reference sequence). This CDR3 is built from 13 residues.

The table lists this clonotype with a few counts. The CDR3 DNA reads as TGTGCCAGCAGGCGAGACGGTAATAGCAATCAGCCCCAGCATTTT. Encoded protein: CASRRDGNSNQPQHF. The genes are TRBV2 and TRBJ1-5, with D uncertain. The CDR3 has 15 amino acids. V was clipped by 6 bases and J by 0 bases, with 12 bases between them. The V gene's germline CDR1 is SNHLY and CDR2 FYNNEI.

This sequence joins TRBV2 and TRBJ2-2, with TRBD1 matching over 9 bases. The CDR3 is made up of 15 amino acids. CDR1 and CDR2 from the germline V gene are SNHLY and FYNNEI. V dropped 4 bases and J dropped 4; count of bases not matched to a gene: 4. The CDR3 nucleotides are TGTGCCAGCAGTGCACAGGGGGCGCCCACCGGGGAGCTGTTTTTT. Its protein product is CASSAQGAPTGELFF.

This chain joins TRBV24-1 and TRBJ2-5; D call uncertain. The CDR3 runs 13 residues. V was cut by 0 bases and J by 2 bases, with 3 bases left in between. Looked up from germline, CDR1 is KGHDR and CDR2 is SFDVKD. CDR3 loop: CATSDLGQETQYF. CDR3 nucleotide sequence: TGTGCCACCAGTGATTTGGGACAAGAGACCCAGTACTTC.

This clonotype was observed a handful of times. This rearrangement joins TRBV20-1 to TRBJ2-7, with a possible D match to TRBD1 (5 bases). V shed 3 bases and J shed 2 bases, with 8 bases lying between them. This CDR3 region has 12 residues. CDR1 DFQATT and CDR2 SNEGSKA come from the germline V gene (reference sequence). The CDR3 loop is CSARDNTYEQYF. DNA of the CDR3: TGCAGTGCTAGGGACAACACCTACGAGCAGTACTTC.

V is TRBV6-1 and J is TRBJ2-3; TRBD1 matches 11 bases. CDR1 MNHNS and CDR2 SASEGT come from the germline V gene. V dropped 5 bases and J dropped 4; count of bases not matched to a gene: 8. The CDR3 has 16 residues. The CDR3 spells CASSQPPGQGADTQYF. The CDR3 DNA sequence: TGTGCCAGCAGTCAGCCCCCGGGACAGGGGGCAGATACGCAGTATTTT.

This clonotype was counted between two and nine times. The chain uses TRBV12-3 or TRBV12-4 and TRBJ2-3; tentatively, D is TRBD2 (5 bases). V was trimmed by 5 bases and J by 0 bases, leaving 15 bases between them. The length of the CDR3 is 16 residues. The CDR3 nucleotides read TGTGCCAGCAGTAGATACGAGGGATCTAGCACAGATACGCAGTATTTT. Protein sequence: CASSRYEGSSTDTQYF.

Worth noting for this clonotype: A much bigger clone sits one base away, suggesting this may be a read error. This sequence joins TRBV29-1 and TRBJ1-1; the D gene is possibly TRBD1 (5 bases). This CDR3 region has 13 residues. Germline V gene lookup returns CDR1 SQVTM and CDR2 ANQGSEA. This chain's CDR3 is CSASGHLNAEAFF. The CDR3 nucleotides read TGCAGCGCCTCTGGACACCTGAACGCTGAAGCTTTCTTT.